This T cell receptor beta chain was sequenced in a study of a mutant IDH1 vaccine in newly diagnosed glioma. On the study more broadly: Therapy received beforehand was radiotherapy, temozolomide, or both, with most patients given both. Study results and caveats: Changes in top peripheral clonotypes did not appear linked to pseudoprogression.

Germline V gene data show CDR1 as SGHDN and CDR2 as FVKESK. The CDR3 is 16 residues long. The V gene lost 3 bases and the J gene lost 5 bases, with 19 bases spanning the gap. Comments on this clone: The antigen is undetermined.

Assay used: immunoSEQ multiplex PCR; TCRdb lists only in-frame clones, some missing. The data contain around 26,000 clones, about four fifths of them seen just once; the ten biggest clones take up approximately 3.8%. The time point here: week 47, end of study. All doses held 300 ug of mutant IDH1 20-mer peptide, with topical imiquimod. The donors had new WHO grade 3 or 4 astrocytomas; these were IDH1-mutant and ATRX-lost. This chain joins TRBV14 and TRBJ2-5; D is perhaps TRBD2 (6 bases). The origin of this receptor is a middle-aged man with glioma. Some clones in this sample may be carry-over from other donors' samples. The source was PBMCs, collected from a glioma patient whose treatment included an IDH1 peptide vaccine. This CDR3 reads CASSQLGAAGSETQYF. CDR3 nucleotide sequence: TGTGCCAGCAGCCAGCTAGGGGCAGCGGGTTCGGAGACCCAGTACTTC.